The next 11 T cell receptor beta chains were all read from a single sample in a study of T cell responses to AZD1222 COVID-19 vaccine. The data were produced by immunoSEQ multiplex PCR, yet TCRdb's version contains in-frame clones alone and is incomplete. The sample lists 160,000 or so clones, approximately 91% occurring once. This material consisted of peripheral blood, taken on day 0 of AZD1222 vaccination. These receptors all stem from an adult in good health.

The rearrangement links TRBV4-3 to TRBJ2-2; tentatively, D is TRBD2 (6 bases). The CDR3 totals 14 residues. Trimming stripped 0 bases from V and 6 bases from J, with 8 bases between. Germline CDR1 LGHNA, CDR2 YSLEER. Here the CDR3 DNA reads TGCGCCAGCAGCCAAGATTGGGAGGCCGGGGAGCTGTTTTTT. Translation: CASSQDWEAGELFF.

This rearrangement joins TRBV27 to TRBJ1-6; D is undetermined. V lost 0 bases and J 9 bases, leaving 9 bases between the germline ends. The germline gives CDR1 MNHEY, CDR2 SMNVEV (reference sequence). There are 14 residues in the CDR3. The CDR3 loop reads CASSLSLSSSPLHF. The DNA for the CDR3 is TGTGCCAGCAGTTTATCGTTAAGTTCTTCACCCCTCCACTTT.

The genes are TRBV13 and TRBJ1-2; D is undetermined. In germline, CDR1 is PRHDT, CDR2 FYEKMQ (reference sequence). CDR3 length: 16 amino acids. V was cut by 0 bases and J by 1 base, with 12 bases left in between. CDR3 region: CASSLGLAGVNYGYTF. CDR3 DNA: TGTGCCAGCAGCTTAGGCCTGGCAGGCGTTAACTATGGCTACACCTTC.

The CDR3 bases are TGTGCCAGCAGCTTACTAGCTCAACTTAACACCGGGGAGCTGTTTTTT. Protein sequence: CASSLLAQLNTGELFF. V and J are TRBV7-3 and TRBJ2-2, with D perhaps TRBD2 (5 bases). The germline gives CDR1 SGHTA, CDR2 FQGTGA. This CDR3 region has 16 residues. V lost 2 bases and J lost 2, with 12 bases in between.

This clone was picked up one time. This chain links TRBV2 with TRBJ1-3; weak D call: TRBD1 (5 bases). Germline V gives CDR1 SNHLY, CDR2 FYNNEI. The CDR3 runs 16 residues. V lost 0 bases and J 2 bases, leaving 11 bases between the germline ends. In nucleotides, the CDR3 is TGTGCCAGCAGTGAAGCGGGGCATGGGCCTGGAAACACCATATATTTT. Its translation is CASSEAGHGPGNTIYF.

CDR3 sequence reads: CASSLQGRVGAFF. In DNA form, the CDR3 reads TGTGCCAGCAGTTTGCAGGGGAGAGTCGGGGCTTTCTTT. The V call is TRBV28, the J call TRBJ1-1, with D perhaps TRBD1 (6 bases). The CDR3 is made up of 13 amino acids. The V gene lost 3 bases and the J gene lost 11 bases, with 16 bases spanning the gap. CDR1 is MDHEN and CDR2 is SYDVKM in the germline V gene.

This clone occurred many times. This chain uses TRBV10-1 with TRBJ1-6, with unresolved D. V lost 6 bases and J 3 bases, leaving 6 bases between the germline ends. The CDR3 consists of 13 residues. Germline V lookup: CDR1 WNHNN, CDR2 SYGVQD (reference sequence). The DNA for the CDR3 is TGCGCCAGCAGGCAGGACTATAATTCACCCCTCCACTTT. Translated: CASRQDYNSPLHF.

The chain carries TRBV9 and TRBJ2-6; D is uncertain. Trimming removed 0 bases at V and 2 bases at J, with 6 bases between. In germline, CDR1 is SGDLS, CDR2 YYNGEE. The CDR3 length is 15 residues. CDR3 protein: CASSVAGAGANVLTF. CDR3 coding DNA: TGTGCCAGCAGCGTAGCTGGCGCTGGGGCCAACGTCCTGACTTTC.

The rearrangement links TRBV9 to TRBJ2-1; 8 positions match TRBD2. Germline V lookup: CDR1 SGDLS, CDR2 YYNGEE. V lost 4 bases to trimming and J lost 4 bases; unmatched junction nucleotides: 10. The CDR3 extends over 16 amino acids. The CDR3 DNA is TGTGCCAGCAGCCGGGCGGGCGGGGGGAGTTACAATGAGCAGTTCTTC. It translates to CASSRAGGGSYNEQFF.

The rearrangement links TRBV20-1 to TRBJ2-5, with 11 bases lining up with TRBD2. This CDR3 has 23 amino acids. CDR1 is DFQATT and CDR2 is SNEGSKA in the germline V gene (reference sequence). V was pared by 3 bases and J by 2 bases, with 29 bases of the junction left unmatched. For the CDR3, the DNA is TGCAGTGCTAGTGAAAGGGCAAGAACAACAACTAGCGGGAGCATGGTCGCTCAAGAGACCCAGTACTTC. Translation gives CSASERARTTTSGSMVAQETQYF.

The gene calls are TRBV24-1 and TRBJ2-2; TRBD1 agrees at 9 bases. The CDR3 is 16 amino acids. V lost 3 bases to trimming and J lost 4 bases; unmatched junction nucleotides: 5. CDR1 is KGHDR and CDR2 is SFDVKD in the germline V gene. This CDR3 reads CATSDTQGAVTGELFF. The CDR3 bases are TGTGCCACCAGTGATACACAGGGGGCGGTCACCGGGGAGCTGTTTTTT.